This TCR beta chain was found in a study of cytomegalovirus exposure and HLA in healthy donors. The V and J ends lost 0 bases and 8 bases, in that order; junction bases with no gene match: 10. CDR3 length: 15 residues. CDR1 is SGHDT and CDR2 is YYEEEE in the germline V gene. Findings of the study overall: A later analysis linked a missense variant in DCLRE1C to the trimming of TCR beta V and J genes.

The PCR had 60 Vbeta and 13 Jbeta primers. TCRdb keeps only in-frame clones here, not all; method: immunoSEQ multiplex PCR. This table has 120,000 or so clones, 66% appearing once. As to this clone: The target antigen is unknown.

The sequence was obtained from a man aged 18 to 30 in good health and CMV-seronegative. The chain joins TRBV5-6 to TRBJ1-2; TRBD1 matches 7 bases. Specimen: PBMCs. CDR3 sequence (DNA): TGTGCCAGCAGCTTGGATCCGACAGGGCCGTGGGGCTACACCTTC. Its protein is CASSLDPTGPWGYTF.